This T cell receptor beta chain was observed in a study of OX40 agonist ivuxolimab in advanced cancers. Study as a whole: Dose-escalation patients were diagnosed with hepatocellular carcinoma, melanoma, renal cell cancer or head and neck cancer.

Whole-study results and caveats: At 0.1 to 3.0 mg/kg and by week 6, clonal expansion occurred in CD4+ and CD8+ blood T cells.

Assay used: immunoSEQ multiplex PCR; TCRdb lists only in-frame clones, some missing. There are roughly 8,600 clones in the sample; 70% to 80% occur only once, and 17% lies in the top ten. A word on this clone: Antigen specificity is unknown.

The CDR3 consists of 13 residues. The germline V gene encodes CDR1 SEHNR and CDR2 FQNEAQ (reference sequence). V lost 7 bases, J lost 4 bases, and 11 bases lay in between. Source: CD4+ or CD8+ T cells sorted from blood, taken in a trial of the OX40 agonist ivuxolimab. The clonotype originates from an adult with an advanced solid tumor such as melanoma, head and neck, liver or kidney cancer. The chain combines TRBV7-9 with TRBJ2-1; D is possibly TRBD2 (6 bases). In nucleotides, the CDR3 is TGTGCCAGCAAAGGCGGGGATTACAATGAGCAGTTCTTC. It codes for CASKGGDYNEQFF.